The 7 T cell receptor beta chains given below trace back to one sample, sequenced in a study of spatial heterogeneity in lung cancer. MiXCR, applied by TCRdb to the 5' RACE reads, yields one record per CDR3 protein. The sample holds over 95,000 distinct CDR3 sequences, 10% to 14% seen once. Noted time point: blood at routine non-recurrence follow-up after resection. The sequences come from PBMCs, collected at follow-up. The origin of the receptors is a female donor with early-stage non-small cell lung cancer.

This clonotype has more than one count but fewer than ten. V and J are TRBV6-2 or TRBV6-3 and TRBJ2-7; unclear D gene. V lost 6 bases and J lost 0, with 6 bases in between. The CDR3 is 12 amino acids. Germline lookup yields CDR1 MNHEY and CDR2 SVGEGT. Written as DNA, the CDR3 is TGTGCCAGCAGCCCCGCCTCCTACGAGCAGTACGTC. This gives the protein CASSPASYEQYV.

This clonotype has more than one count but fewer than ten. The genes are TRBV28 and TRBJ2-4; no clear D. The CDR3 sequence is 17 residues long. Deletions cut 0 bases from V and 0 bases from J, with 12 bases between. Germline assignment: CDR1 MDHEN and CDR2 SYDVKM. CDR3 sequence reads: CASSLWGSRLAKNIQYF. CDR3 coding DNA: TGTGCCAGCAGTTTATGGGGGTCACGACTAGCCAAAAACATTCAGTACTTC.

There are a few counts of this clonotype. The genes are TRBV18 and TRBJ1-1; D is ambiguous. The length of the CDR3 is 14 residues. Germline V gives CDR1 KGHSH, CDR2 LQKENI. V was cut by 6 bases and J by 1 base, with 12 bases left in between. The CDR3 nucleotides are TGTGCCAGCTCGCTTCAATCGGAGAACACTGAAGCTTTCTTT. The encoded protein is CASSLQSENTEAFF. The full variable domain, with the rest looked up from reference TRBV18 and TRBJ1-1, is NAGVMQNPRHLVRRRGQEARLRCSPMKGHSHVYWYRQLPEEGLKFMVYLQKENIIDESGMPKERFSAEFPKEGPSILRIQQVVRGDSAAYFCASSLQSENTEAFFGQGTRLTVV.

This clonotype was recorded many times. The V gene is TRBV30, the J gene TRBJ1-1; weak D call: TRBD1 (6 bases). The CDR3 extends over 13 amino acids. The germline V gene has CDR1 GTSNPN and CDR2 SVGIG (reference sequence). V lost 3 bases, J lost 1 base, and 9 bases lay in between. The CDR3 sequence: CAWRRTANTEAFF. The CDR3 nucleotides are TGTGCCTGGAGGCGGACAGCGAACACTGAAGCTTTCTTT.

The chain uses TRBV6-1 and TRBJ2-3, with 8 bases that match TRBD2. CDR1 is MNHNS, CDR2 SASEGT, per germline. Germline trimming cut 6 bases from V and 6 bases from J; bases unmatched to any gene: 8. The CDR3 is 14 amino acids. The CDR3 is CASRTAGAVDTQYF. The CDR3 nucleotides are TGTGCCAGCAGAACAGCGGGAGCTGTCGATACGCAGTATTTT.

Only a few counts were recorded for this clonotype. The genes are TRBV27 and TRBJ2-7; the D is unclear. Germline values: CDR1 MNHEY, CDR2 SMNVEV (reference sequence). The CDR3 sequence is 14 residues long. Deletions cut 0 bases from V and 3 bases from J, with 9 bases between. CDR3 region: CASSLSEAGYEQYF. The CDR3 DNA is TGTGCCAGCAGTTTATCAGAGGCCGGCTACGAGCAGTACTTC.

CDR3 protein: CASSGGQMNTEAFF. The CDR3 bases are TGCGCCAGCAGCGGAGGACAGATGAACACTGAAGCTTTCTTT. The rearrangement links TRBV5-1 to TRBJ1-1; a weak D match, TRBD1 (6 bases). The germline CDR1 and CDR2 sequences are SGHRS and YFSETQ. This CDR3 is built from 14 residues. V lost 4 bases and J 0 bases, leaving 10 bases between the germline ends.